This TCR beta chain stems from a study of blood T cell repertoires in COVID-19. The wider study: Sample material is recorded as cDNA or gDNA derived from T cells, B-cell-depleted T cells, or PBMCs.

The assay was immunoSEQ multiplex PCR, and TCRdb's table has in-frame clones only and misses some. The table shows hundreds of thousands of clones, with 65% to 85% occurring only once. Clinical histories supplied by participants themselves formed the basis of cohort assignment. Recovered status in Cohort 3 required two negative PCRs, clearance, or symptom resolution. Sequencing was carried out using PBMCs or T cells enriched from blood (not recorded which). This sequence originates from a woman in her thirties or forties who had recovered from COVID-19.

CDR3 region: CASRATGVDNSPLHF. The CDR3 nucleotides are TGTGCCAGCAGAGCGACAGGAGTGGATAATTCACCCCTCCACTTT. J is TRBJ1-6 and V is TRBV6-4, with D possibly matching TRBD1 (6 bases). The germline V gene has CDR1 MRHNA and CDR2 SNTAGT. Deletions cut 6 bases from V and 5 bases from J, with 14 bases between. The CDR3 length is 15 residues.